In its sample, the clone carrying this TCR beta chain was seen once. The antigen remains unidentified. Diagnostic assessment was based on clinical symptoms, serum thyroxine and TRAb, thyroid ultrasound and orbital computed tomography. The CDR3 is made up of 14 amino acids. V was trimmed by 8 bases and J by 11 bases, leaving 22 bases between them. CDR1 is SNHLY, CDR2 FYNNEI, per germline. The sample belongs to a study of T cells in Graves' hyperthyroidism and ophthalmopathy. Study-level results: Stable hyperthyroidism was separated from ophthalmopathy by a model based on 13 V-J features. The model forecast ophthalmopathy, anticipating it by a median around 6.5 months before onset. Researchers found most expanded thyroid clonotypes above 0.001 in blood as well.

The investigators amplified TCR beta CDR3 regions from RNA transcripts. Researchers ran a first-round RT-PCR on the TCR CDR3 using the HTBI primer set. TCRdb redid the calling of the multiplex PCR reads with MiXCR, one entry per CDR3 protein. This table has about 570,000 distinct CDR3 sequences, about 43% appearing once. This TCR was recovered from an adult woman with Graves' disease, either hyperthyroidism or ophthalmopathy (not recorded which). The chain recombines TRBV2 with TRBJ1-5, with no clear D. Sequencing was carried out using peripheral blood or thyroid tissue (not recorded which). The CDR3 region has the DNA TGTGCCAGCCGGTGGGAGGCCTCACAAGAGACCCAGCATTTT. Residues: CASRWEASQETQHF.